The entry below gives a single TCR beta chain sequence along with its context. Antigen unknown. This specimen comes from a study of OX40 agonist ivuxolimab in advanced cancers. Produced via immunoSEQ multiplex PCR; TCRdb's table is partial and in-frame only. The sample has tens of thousands of clones; over 80% are singletons. Whole-study findings and limits: At 0.1 to 3.0 mg/kg and by week 6, clonal expansion occurred in CD4+ and CD8+ blood T cells.

Deletions cut 0 bases from V and 2 bases from J, with 23 bases between. The germline CDR1 and CDR2 sequences are MNHNS and SASEGT. The CDR3 is made up of 20 amino acids. J is TRBJ1-5 and V is TRBV6-1; TRBD1 is a possible D gene (5 bases). The starting material was CD4+ or CD8+ T cells sorted from blood, obtained in a trial of the OX40 agonist ivuxolimab. The receptor's source is an adult with an advanced solid tumor such as melanoma, head and neck, liver or kidney cancer. CDR3 nucleotides: TGTGCCAGCAGTGAAGCGGAGGGGATAATTCGTGTATGGGGCAATCAGCCCCAGCATTTT. Its protein product is CASSEAEGIIRVWGNQPQHF.